The rows below give T cell receptor beta chains drawn from one sample of a study of tumor T cells in aggressive B-cell lymphoma. Repertoires were generated with immunoSEQ multiplex PCR, while TCRdb's copy carries only in-frame clones and drops some. The sample includes around 2,200 clones, just under 95% of them seen just once. Sequences were obtained from tumor tissue. Receptors originate from an adult with diffuse large B cell lymphoma. The conserved cysteine and the conserved F or W are not part of the CDR3 here. The order of the fields is J gene, clone size, V gene, CDR3 protein. Size values are once, few and many counts, or a class for expanded clones, and some rows have none.

J: TRBJ1-1; size: once; V: TRBV29-1; CDR3: SVEGQGNTEAF
J: TRBJ2-5; size: NA; V: TRBV7-9; CDR3: ASSLPRGLQETQY
J: TRBJ1-4; size: NA; V: TRBV9; CDR3: ASSPWRGTNEKLF
J: TRBJ1-1; size: NA; V: TRBV5-1; CDR3: ASSQGGAYTEAF
J: TRBJ2-1; size: NA; V: TRBV18; CDR3: ASSPLAGSEQF
J: TRBJ1-4; size: NA; V: TRBV9; CDR3: ASSLDRGYGEKLF
J: TRBJ2-2; size: NA; V: TRBV19; CDR3: ASSTRISGNTGELF
J: TRBJ2-3; size: once; V: TRBV27; CDR3: ASVGGRGRRSTDTQY
J: TRBJ1-4; size: once; V: TRBV21-1; CDR3: ASSAHSTGEREKLF
J: TRBJ1-2; size: NA; V: TRBV28; CDR3: ASTPMGHRASWAGYT
J: TRBJ2-5; size: once; V: TRBV28; CDR3: ASSLAGAGTVETQY
J: TRBJ1-1; size: once; V: TRBV6-1; CDR3: ASSTQGMGTEAF
J: TRBJ2-3; size: NA; V: TRBV5-5; CDR3: ASRPDTLGAVTDTQY
J: TRBJ1-5; size: few; V: TRBV27; CDR3: ASKPTGGGQPQH
J: TRBJ2-7; size: NA; V: TRBV7-9; CDR3: ASSFEGHRLYEQY
J: TRBJ2-2; size: NA; V: TRBV28; CDR3: ASSFIDTGELF
J: TRBJ2-1; size: NA; V: TRBV9; CDR3: ASSHPSGRDLGEQF
J: TRBJ2-7; size: NA; V: TRBV18; CDR3: ASSPTREVSYEQY
J: TRBJ1-5; size: once; V: TRBV2; CDR3: ASNQGSQGQPQH
J: TRBJ2-3; size: NA; V: TRBV7-3; CDR3: ASSLAGGTDTQY
J: TRBJ1-2; size: NA; V: TRBV19; CDR3: ASSPGTVNYGYT
J: TRBJ2-5; size: NA; V: TRBV14; CDR3: ASSQGASGSGETQY
J: TRBJ2-3; size: NA; V: TRBV5-1; CDR3: ASSPAGDTQY
J: TRBJ2-2; size: NA; V: TRBV11-1; CDR3: ASSQQGAHTGELF
J: TRBJ2-7; size: NA; V: TRBV27; CDR3: ASSWTGSYEQY
J: TRBJ1-2; size: NA; V: TRBV5-1; CDR3: ASSFQANYGYT
J: TRBJ1-2; size: once; V: TRBV29-1; CDR3: SVDVPGQGLSYT
J: TRBJ2-7; size: NA; V: TRBV5-1; CDR3: ASSPGGTSNTEQY
J: TRBJ2-1; size: NA; V: TRBV4-2; CDR3: ASSQDGTSGRHFNEQF
J: TRBJ1-2; size: NA; V: TRBV6-5; CDR3: ASSYPQGYGYT
J: TRBJ1-1; size: NA; V: TRBV9; CDR3: ASSVWGGNTEAF
J: TRBJ2-2; size: NA; V: TRBV18; CDR3: ASSPRGADGELF
J: TRBJ2-7; size: NA; V: TRBV5-1; CDR3: ASSAGSSYEQY
J: TRBJ1-4; size: once; V: TRBV29-1; CDR3: SVEATGLDEKLF
J: TRBJ2-4; size: NA; V: TRBV29-1; CDR3: SAFTGPSSIQY
J: TRBJ1-2; size: NA; V: TRBV28; CDR3: ASSPLQGALGYT
J: TRBJ2-3; size: NA; V: TRBV10-3; CDR3: AISVISGRASDTQY
J: TRBJ1-4; size: NA; V: TRBV6-1; CDR3: ASSEWGRNEKLF
J: TRBJ1-2; size: few; V: TRBV18; CDR3: ASSPRQGDGYT
J: TRBJ1-2; size: NA; V: TRBV6-1; CDR3: ASSEAGNYGYT
J: TRBJ1-1; size: NA; V: TRBV6-1; CDR3: ASTRDRALNTEAF
J: TRBJ2-3; size: NA; V: TRBV12-5; CDR3: ASGPGLDTQY
J: TRBJ1-2; size: NA; V: TRBV7-9; CDR3: ASSPIFTGDFDYT
J: TRBJ1-3; size: NA; V: TRBV4-2; CDR3: ASSSDRGTGNTIY
J: TRBJ2-1; size: NA; V: TRBV5-1; CDR3: ASSRIPGQTYNEQF
J: TRBJ1-2; size: NA; V: TRBV7-2; CDR3: ASSPTGNYGYT
J: TRBJ2-7; size: NA; V: TRBV5-1; CDR3: ASSWNAGSNYEQY
J: TRBJ2-2; size: NA; V: TRBV4-3; CDR3: ASSQADPGLARTGELF
J: TRBJ2-7; size: NA; V: TRBV9; CDR3: ASSVSGYPYEQY
J: TRBJ2-7; size: NA; V: TRBV7-2; CDR3: ASSLDERLAYEQY
J: TRBJ2-3; size: NA; V: TRBV25-1; CDR3: ASSGAVGATDTQY
J: TRBJ2-1; size: NA; V: TRBV11-2; CDR3: ASSLVGLTSYQF
J: TRBJ2-2; size: NA; V: TRBV15; CDR3: ATSREARGTGELF
J: TRBJ2-7; size: once; V: TRBV15; CDR3: ATSRGQGSYEQY
J: TRBJ2-3; size: NA; V: TRBV9; CDR3: ASSVGSGIRTDTQY
J: NA; size: once; V: TRBV7-6; CDR3: ASSLLATSSYEQY
J: TRBJ1-2; size: NA; V: TRBV19; CDR3: ASSPGTVNYGYT